The 27 T cell receptor beta chains below all came from one sample that was sequenced in a study of beta chain features in type 1 diabetes. What was sequenced were expressed TCRB transcripts, since all of the isolated RNA had been reverse transcribed. The assay was immunoSEQ multiplex PCR, and TCRdb's table has in-frame clones only and misses some. The sample carries 200,000 to 250,000 clones, 11% recorded once. Sequencing was performed on central memory CD4+ T cells from blood. The source of these receptors is a man younger than 35 in good health.

The chain recombines TRBV5-5 with TRBJ2-7, with a tentative D call TRBD2 (6 bases). CDR1 is SGHKS, CDR2 YYEKEE, per germline (reference sequence). The CDR3 loop spans 16 amino acids. V dropped 0 bases and J dropped 1 base, with 14 bases sitting between them. Written as DNA, the CDR3 is TGTGCCAGCAGCTTGGACCTAAGCGGGTTTTCCTACGAGCAGTACTTC. Amino acid sequence: CASSLDLSGFSYEQYF.

This clone has more than one count but fewer than ten. CDR3 protein: CASSSSGTLVHEQYF. The CDR3 nucleotides are TGTGCCAGCAGCTCCTCAGGGACCCTAGTTCACGAGCAGTACTTC. The chain employs TRBV7-9 and TRBJ2-7; D may be TRBD1 or TRBD2 (5 bases each). Germline V lookup: CDR1 SEHNR, CDR2 FQNEAQ (reference sequence). The ends were cut back, 4 bases at V and 5 bases at J, with 18 bases in the middle. This CDR3 has 15 residues.

This clone was recorded a few times. The J gene is TRBJ2-3, the V gene TRBV29-1; D possibly corresponds to TRBD1 (5 bases). Germline V gene sequence: CDR1 SQVTM, CDR2 ANQGSEA. CDR3 length: 12 residues. V was cut by 4 bases and J by 5 bases, with 10 bases left in between. CDR3 DNA: TGCAGCGTTGCCAGCCAGGGAGATACGCAGTATTTT. It translates to CSVASQGDTQYF.

This chain links TRBV5-1 with TRBJ2-7; 9 bases are shared with TRBD1. CDR3 size: 14 residues. Germline-derived CDR1 and CDR2 are SGHRS and YFSETQ. V was clipped by 3 bases and J by 5 bases; unmatched bases: 6. CDR3 sequence (DNA): TGCGCCAGCAGCTCGGGACAGGGAGGCAACGAGCAGTACTTC. This codes for CASSSGQGGNEQYF.

This clone has just a few counts. This chain uses TRBV6-5 with TRBJ2-1; D uncertain. Trimming took off 0 bases at V and 14 bases at J, with 8 bases between the two ends. Germline V lookup: CDR1 MNHEY, CDR2 SVGAGI. The CDR3 has 11 residues. The CDR3 DNA sequence: TGTGCCAGCAGTTACTCATCCAGAAAGTTCTTC. This gives the protein CASSYSSRKFF.

This rearrangement joins TRBV7-2 to TRBJ2-7; D is unclear. V shed 2 bases and J shed 7 bases, with 9 bases lying between them. Germline CDR1 SGHTA, CDR2 FQGNSA. The CDR3 loop spans 12 amino acids. CDR3 DNA sequence: TGTGCCAGCAGCTTACTAGGTGATGAGCAGTACTTC. It is translated as CASSLLGDEQYF.

The chain recombines TRBV6-1 with TRBJ2-3; D perhaps matches TRBD1 (6 bases). V gave up 3 bases and J gave up 3 bases, with 16 bases separating them. This CDR3 has 16 residues. CDR1 and CDR2 from the germline V gene are MNHNS and SASEGT. CDR3 bases: TGTGCCAGCAGTGACAGGGGTGATCTTAGTACAGATACGCAGTATTTT. Encoded protein: CASSDRGDLSTDTQYF.

In its sample, this clone was seen a few times. The rearrangement uses TRBV10-3 and TRBJ2-7; D is perhaps TRBD1 or TRBD2 (5 bases each). The CDR3 spans 15 residues. The V end was cut by 1 base, the J end by 9 bases, with 19 bases between. Germline V CDR1 and CDR2: ENHRY, SYGVKD. The CDR3 loop reads CAISEYRDQVMPQYF. DNA for the CDR3: TGTGCCATCAGTGAGTATAGGGACCAGGTGATGCCGCAGTACTTC.

This sequence joins TRBV25-1 and TRBJ2-1; D not certain. Germline loops: CDR1 MGHDK, CDR2 SYGVNS. Trimming left V 6 bases short and J 9 bases short, with 9 bases between. CDR3 length: 11 residues. The CDR3 sequence: CASRGYGEQFF. The CDR3, as DNA: TGTGCCAGCAGGGGTTACGGTGAGCAGTTCTTC.

The chain employs TRBV11-2 and TRBJ2-1; 14 bases map to TRBD2. This CDR3 has 17 residues. Losses at the gene ends were 5 bases for V and 5 bases for J; bases not matched to a gene: 8. The germline V gene encodes CDR1 SGHAT and CDR2 FQNNGV. The CDR3 DNA follows: TGTGCCAGCAGCCTGACTAGCGGGAGGGCCGGGGACAATGAGCAGTTCTTC. Its translation is CASSLTSGRAGDNEQFF.

CDR3 region: CASSLETGSGANVLTF. CDR3 coding DNA: TGTGCCAGCAGTTTAGAGACTGGCTCTGGGGCCAACGTCCTGACTTTC. This rearrangement joins TRBV28 to TRBJ2-6, with no clear D. The CDR3 consists of 16 residues. The V and J ends lost 2 bases and 0 bases respectively, with 8 bases between them. Germline CDR1 MDHEN, CDR2 SYDVKM.

The CDR3 DNA follows: TGTGCCAGCTCACCTATCTCCGACAGGGGGCCTGAGCAGTTCTTC. Protein sequence: CASSPISDRGPEQFF. The V call is TRBV18, the J call TRBJ2-1; 10 nucleotides line up with TRBD1. The junction had 8 bases not matched to a gene; V was cut back by 3 bases and J by 9 bases. The CDR3 length is 15 residues. Germline CDR1 is KGHSH and CDR2 is LQKENI.

This clone was seen repeatedly, ten times or more. J is TRBJ2-5 and V is TRBV28; 15 bases line up with TRBD2. Germline loops: CDR1 MDHEN, CDR2 SYDVKM. This CDR3 is 16 amino acids long. With V trimmed by 4 bases and J by 5 bases, 5 bases remained unmatched. The DNA of the CDR3 is TGTGCCAGCAGTTGGACTAGCGGGAGGGCCGGGGAGACCCAGTACTTC. It is translated as CASSWTSGRAGETQYF.

The rearrangement links TRBV5-1 to TRBJ2-1; TRBD2 agrees at 13 bases. CDR1 and CDR2 from the germline V gene are SGHRS and YFSETQ. There are 15 residues in the CDR3. The ends lost 2 bases at V and 9 bases at J; junction bases unmatched: 5. The CDR3 nucleotides are TGCGCCAGCAGCTTACTAGCGGGAGGGCAGGGTGAGCAGTTCTTC. Its protein is CASSLLAGGQGEQFF.

This clone was detected many times. V gene TRBV7-9 combines with J gene TRBJ2-1, with D possibly matching TRBD1 (6 bases). V was pared by 5 bases and J by 7 bases, with 18 bases between. The CDR3 has 15 amino acids. Looked up from germline, CDR1 is SEHNR and CDR2 is FQNEAQ (reference sequence). CDR3 sequence: CASSRLQGTKNEQFF. The DNA for the CDR3 is TGTGCCAGCAGCCGACTCCAGGGGACGAAGAATGAGCAGTTCTTC.

This clone was picked up a small number of times. Here the CDR3 reads CASSLVDTRGDTQYF. CDR3 nucleotide sequence: TGTGCCAGCAGCTTGGTAGACACCCGAGGGGATACGCAGTATTTT. This rearrangement joins TRBV4-2 to TRBJ2-3, with a weak D call TRBD2 (5 bases). This CDR3 has 15 residues. V shed 5 bases and J shed 6 bases, with 18 bases lying between them. Germline CDR1 and CDR2: LGHNA and YNFKEQ.

A few counts support this clone. This CDR3 is also generated by other DNA sequences in the sample. This rearrangement joins TRBV5-1 to TRBJ1-4; D unclear. The germline CDR1 and CDR2 sequences are SGHRS and YFSETQ. The length of the CDR3 is 14 residues. Trimming left V 0 bases short and J 4 bases short, with 7 bases between. DNA for the CDR3: TGCGCCAGCAGCTTGGAACGGCGTAATGAAAAACTGTTTTTT. It yields the protein CASSLERRNEKLFF. The complete variable domain, with remaining parts taken from reference TRBV5-1 and TRBJ1-4, reads KAGVTQTPRYLIKTRGQQVTLSCSPISGHRSVSWYQQTPGQGLQFLFEYFSETQRNKGNFPGRFSGRQFSNSRSEMNVSTLELGDSALYLCASSLERRNEKLFFGSGTQLSVL.

This rearrangement joins TRBV11-2 to TRBJ2-1, with 9 bases aligning to TRBD2. The CDR3 runs 16 residues. J gave up 5 bases and V 4 bases, and 9 bases lay outside the gene matches. The V gene's germline CDR1 is SGHAT and CDR2 FQNNGV. The CDR3 sequence: CASSSRAGGVHNEQFF. As DNA, the CDR3 is TGTGCCAGCAGCTCCAGAGCGGGAGGTGTCCACAATGAGCAGTTCTTC.

The chain links TRBV29-1 to TRBJ1-4; D gene uncertain. This CDR3 spans 9 amino acids. Germline-derived CDR1 and CDR2 are SQVTM and ANQGSEA. CDR3 sequence: CGIGEKLFF. CDR3 coding DNA: TGCGGGATTGGTGAAAAACTGTTTTTT. Variable domain in full (rest from reference TRBV29-1 and TRBJ1-4): SAVISQKPSRDICQRGTSLTIQCQVDSQVTMMFWYRQQPGQSLTLIATANQGSEATYESGFVIDKFPISRPNLTFSTLTVSNMSPEDSSIYLCGIGEKLFFGSGTQLSVL.

The chain joins TRBV15 to TRBJ1-1, with D possibly being TRBD1 (6 bases). The CDR3 totals 14 residues. Germline CDR1 is LNHNV and CDR2 is YYDKDF (reference sequence). The V end was cut by 7 bases, the J end by 8 bases, with 20 bases between. CDR3 sequence: CATTTTWGAQEAFF. CDR3 DNA: TGTGCCACCACCACCACGTGGGGGGCTCAGGAAGCTTTCTTT.

The V gene is TRBV20-1, the J gene TRBJ1-2; a weak D match, TRBD1 (6 bases). In germline, CDR1 is DFQATT, CDR2 SNEGSKA (reference sequence). With 6 bases removed from V and 4 bases from J, the gap between germline ends came to 9 bases. The CDR3 extends over 11 amino acids. CDR3 sequence: CSAQDSYGYTF. The CDR3 DNA is TGCAGTGCCCAGGACAGCTATGGCTACACCTTC.

This clone has a handful of counts. The V and J genes are TRBV2 and TRBJ2-3; D might be TRBD2 (6 bases). V shed 3 bases and J shed 1 base, with 11 bases lying between them. This CDR3 contains 15 residues. From germline, CDR1 is SNHLY and CDR2 FYNNEI. The CDR3 here is CASSDLTGGTDTQYF. CDR3 in DNA: TGTGCCAGCAGTGACCTGACGGGAGGCACAGATACGCAGTATTTT.

This clone showed up just a few times. CDR3 sequence (DNA): TGTGCCAGCTCCAGGGATAACATTCAGTACTTC. It translates to CASSRDNIQYF. The chain carries TRBV18 and TRBJ2-4; possibly TRBD1 for D (5 bases). Trimming left V 6 bases short and J 7 bases short, with 7 bases between. The germline V gene encodes CDR1 KGHSH and CDR2 LQKENI. This CDR3 contains 11 residues.

This chain uses TRBV27 with TRBJ2-7; the D gene is possibly TRBD1 (6 bases). The CDR3 covers 15 residues. Germline CDR1 is MNHEY and CDR2 is SMNVEV (reference sequence). Trimming left V 5 bases short and J 1 base short, with 15 bases between. The CDR3 here is CASSARDTLSYEQYF. The DNA for the CDR3 is TGTGCCAGCAGTGCCCGGGACACACTATCCTACGAGCAGTACTTC.

This clone was counted between two and nine times. The chain has TRBV2 and TRBJ1-2; possibly TRBD1 for D (6 bases). The CDR3 runs 13 residues. CDR1 is SNHLY, CDR2 FYNNEI, per germline. The V end was cut by 4 bases, the J end by 8 bases, with 14 bases between. The CDR3: CASSAQGIEGYTF. The DNA of the CDR3 is TGTGCCAGCAGTGCACAGGGTATAGAGGGCTACACCTTC.

This clone was found a few times. The V and J genes are TRBV28 and TRBJ2-7, with 11 bases matching TRBD2. V was pared by 4 bases and J by 2 bases, with 13 bases of the junction left unmatched. The CDR3 loop spans 18 amino acids. Germline V gene lookup returns CDR1 MDHEN and CDR2 SYDVKM. The CDR3, as DNA: TGTGCCAGCAGTTCCGCCGGACCGGTAGCGGGAGGGCCCTACGAGCAGTACTTC. It specifies CASSSAGPVAGGPYEQYF.

The V gene is TRBV25-1, the J gene TRBJ2-7; 7 bases line up with TRBD1. The CDR3 sequence is 17 residues long. Germline CDR1 reads MGHDK; CDR2 reads SYGVNS. Unmatched junction bases numbered 19, after V lost 4 bases and J lost 7 bases. The CDR3 sequence is CASSGDDRFTGAGEQYF. CDR3 nucleotide sequence: TGTGCCAGCAGTGGAGACGATAGGTTTACAGGGGCTGGGGAGCAGTACTTC.